The TCR beta chain under discussion was sequenced for a study of T-cell reconstitution after alpha-beta-depleted transplantation in children. Study-level findings and limits: Approximately two months post-transplant, alpha-beta T cells reportedly originated from several hundred expanded graft clones. Newly produced T cells mostly accounted for T-cell counts and diversity one year post-transplant. Some patients' high day-60 TCRbeta diversity was traced to surviving recipient T cells and thymic progenitors.

Unique molecular identifiers were incorporated when the TCRbeta library was constructed. MiXCR, run by TCRdb on the PCR reads, gives a single entry per CDR3 protein. This sample yields more than 400,000 distinct CDR3 sequences, of which roughly 11% are seen a single time; approximately 15% belongs to the top ten. Germline assignment: CDR1 LGHNA and CDR2 YSLEER. The CDR3 is 16 amino acids. The ends were cut back, 1 base at V and 9 bases at J, with 19 bases in the middle. About this clonotype itself: Antigen: not known.

The sequence was obtained from a female patient between 2 and 10 years old who had a stem cell transplant for aplastic anemia, so the T cells may come from the graft donor. This rearrangement joins TRBV4-3 to TRBJ2-1; D gene unclear. Sequenced material: PBMCs, mostly from graft donor cells, taken 180 days after TCRalphabeta/CD19-depleted stem cell transplant. CDR3: CASSQAVLDFGTEQFF. For the CDR3, the DNA is TGCGCCAGCAGCCAAGCGGTACTTGATTTTGGCACTGAGCAGTTCTTC.